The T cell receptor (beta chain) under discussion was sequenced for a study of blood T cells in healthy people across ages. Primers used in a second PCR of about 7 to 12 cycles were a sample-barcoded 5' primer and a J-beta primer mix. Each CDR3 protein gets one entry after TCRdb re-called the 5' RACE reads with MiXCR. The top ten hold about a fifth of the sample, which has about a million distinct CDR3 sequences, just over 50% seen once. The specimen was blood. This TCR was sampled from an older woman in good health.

The CDR3 DNA sequence: TGTGCCAGCAGCCCACTGCAGGGGGCTAAGTACGAGCAGTACTTC. It yields the protein CASSPLQGAKYEQYF. J is TRBJ2-4 and V is TRBV7-6, with 8 positions matching TRBD1. The J call is doubtful: the DNA matches TRBJ2-7 better. Germline V gene data show CDR1 as SGHVS and CDR2 as FNYEAQ. The CDR3 runs to 15 residues.